The 9 T cell receptor beta chains below all came from one sample that was sequenced in a study of blood T cell repertoires in COVID-19. Some clones are missing from TCRdb's copy, which holds only in-frame ones; the method was immunoSEQ multiplex PCR. The table records some 65,000 clones, approximately 83% of them present only once. The sample consisted of peripheral blood. These receptors all stem from a man at least 80 years old with acute or convalescent COVID-19.

V gene TRBV19 combines with J gene TRBJ2-2; 10 nucleotides match TRBD1. V dropped 8 bases and J dropped 7; count of bases not matched to a gene: 7. Germline V gene sequence: CDR1 LNHDA, CDR2 SQIVND (reference sequence). CDR3 size: 14 residues. DNA of the CDR3: TGTGCCAGTGGGGACAGGGGATCATACGGGGAGCTGTTTTTT. Translated, it gives CASGDRGSYGELFF.

This rearrangement joins TRBV6-1 to TRBJ1-1, with unresolved D. Trimming left V 3 bases short and J 0 bases short, with 8 bases between. The CDR3 is 14 amino acids. CDR1 and CDR2 from the germline V gene are MNHNS and SASEGT. In DNA form, the CDR3 reads TGTGCCAGCAGTGAGCGGGCCATGAACACTGAAGCTTTCTTT. Translation gives CASSERAMNTEAFF.

This clone was seen only a few times. This chain joins TRBV27 and TRBJ1-2, with 10 positions matching TRBD1. Germline trimming cut 1 base from V and 8 bases from J; bases unmatched to any gene: 10. CDR1 is MNHEY and CDR2 is SMNVEV in the germline V gene (reference sequence). The CDR3 totals 16 residues. CDR3 amino acids: CASSLLDPGQGHGYTF. Written as DNA, the CDR3 is TGTGCCAGCAGTTTATTGGACCCGGGACAGGGGCACGGCTACACCTTC.

This chain joins TRBV2 and TRBJ1-1; no firm D call. The CDR3 is 13 amino acids. Trimming removed 6 bases at V and 1 base at J, with 9 bases between. Germline CDR1 and CDR2: SNHLY and FYNNEI. CDR3 coding DNA: TGTGCCAGCAGGTTCACAGCGAACACTGAAGCTTTCTTT. It specifies CASRFTANTEAFF.

The chain joins TRBV24-1 to TRBJ2-1, with 7 positions matching TRBD2. V gave up 1 base and J gave up 7 bases; unmatched junction bases: 9. CDR3 length: 16 residues. Germline CDR1 KGHDR, CDR2 SFDVKD. DNA for the CDR3: TGTGCCACCAGTGATTTCGCGGGAGAGGGGAAGAATGAGCAGTTCTTC. Translation: CATSDFAGEGKNEQFF.

The V and J genes are TRBV19 and TRBJ2-5, with D possibly TRBD2 on 6 matching bases. V was shortened by 4 bases and J by 8 bases, with 14 bases between the two germline ends. Germline V gene sequence: CDR1 LNHDA, CDR2 SQIVND (reference sequence). The CDR3 has 13 residues. As DNA, the CDR3 is TGTGCCAGTAGTACCGCGGGACCGGGAACCCAGTACTTC. As protein: CASSTAGPGTQYF. Based on the CDR3 plus reference TRBV19 and TRBJ2-5, the full variable domain is DGGITQSPKYLFRKEGQNVTLSCEQNLNHDAMYWYRQDPGQGLRLIYYSQIVNDFQKGDIAEGYSVSREKKESFPLTVTSAQKNPTAFYLCASSTAGPGTQYFGPGTRLLVL.

This clone came up once. The chain combines TRBV15 with TRBJ2-7; 7 bases are a match to TRBD2. Germline V gene lookup returns CDR1 LNHNV and CDR2 YYDKDF (reference sequence). The junction had 0 bases not matched to a gene; V was cut back by 1 base and J by 0 bases. The CDR3 loop spans 14 amino acids. CDR3 bases: TGTGCCACCAGCAGAGGCGGGAGCTCCTACGAGCAGTACTTC. It yields the protein CATSRGGSSYEQYF.

The V call is TRBV6-6, the J call TRBJ2-7, with D possibly being TRBD1 (6 bases). Germline CDR1 and CDR2: MNHNY and SVGAGI (reference sequence). Trimming left V 2 bases short and J 7 bases short, with 15 bases between. The CDR3 sequence is 14 residues long. The CDR3 nucleotides read TGTGCCAGCAGTTACGGGACACCGCTAGGGGAGCAGTACTTC. This encodes CASSYGTPLGEQYF.

The chain couples TRBV24-1 to TRBJ2-1; a possible D gene is TRBD2 (6 bases). There are 12 residues in the CDR3. V dropped 8 bases and J dropped 9 bases, with 13 bases sitting between them. The germline gives CDR1 KGHDR, CDR2 SFDVKD. In nucleotides, the CDR3 is TGTGCCACCACCCCCGGGACTGGTGAGCAGTTCTTC. Amino acids: CATTPGTGEQFF.